The 26 T cell receptor beta chains below were found in one sample sequenced in a study of T cells after yellow fever vaccination. One entry per CDR3 protein results from TCRdb running MiXCR on the 5' RACE reads. The table records some 260,000 distinct CDR3 sequences, roughly 5.2% of them present only once. Sample: CD4+ T cells sorted from PBMCs, taken on the day of the yellow fever booster vaccination. The source of these receptors is a man in his late teens or twenties who received the YFV17D yellow fever vaccine.

J is TRBJ2-2 and V is TRBV12-5; no reliable D call. This CDR3 has 13 residues. CDR1 is LGHNT, CDR2 FRNRAP, per germline. Trimming took off 0 bases at V and 4 bases at J, with 3 bases between the two ends. CDR3 in amino acids: CASGLVRTGELFF. The CDR3 region has the DNA TGTGCTAGTGGTTTGGTACGCACCGGGGAGCTGTTTTTT.

This sequence joins TRBV9 and TRBJ2-1, with TRBD1 matching 7 bases. CDR3 size: 16 residues. The junction had 10 bases not matched to a gene; V was cut back by 1 base and J by 6 bases. CDR1 is SGDLS, CDR2 YYNGEE, per germline. CDR3 coding DNA: TGTGCCAGCAGCGTATCCCGACAGGGTCGAGGCAATGAGCAGTTCTTC. It translates to CASSVSRQGRGNEQFF.

This clonotype was counted only a few times. The chain recombines TRBV20-1 with TRBJ2-6; D tentatively reads TRBD1 or TRBD2 (7 bases each). Trimming shortened V by 5 bases and J by 0 bases, and 14 bases separated the two germline ends. The germline gives CDR1 DFQATT, CDR2 SNEGSKA (reference sequence). CDR3 size: 16 residues. The CDR3 coding sequence is TGCAGTGCTTCGGGACAGCGGGACTCTGGGGCCAACGTCCTGACTTTC. Protein product: CSASGQRDSGANVLTF.

This clonotype was seen a handful of times. Written as DNA, the CDR3 is TGTGCCAGCAGCAAAAGAGATGGTCACAGACTCTATAATTCACCCCTCCACTTT. Its translation: CASSKRDGHRLYNSPLHF. V gene TRBV7-2 combines with J gene TRBJ1-6, with D hard to call. Germline CDR1 and CDR2: SGHTA and FQGNSA. Trimming pared 5 bases from V and 3 bases from J, leaving 20 bases between. This CDR3 has 18 amino acids.

This clonotype was recorded a few times. The V gene is TRBV5-6, the J gene TRBJ1-5; 7 nucleotides agree with TRBD1. Germline V gives CDR1 SGHDT, CDR2 YYEEEE. Trimming cost V 0 bases and J 3 bases; bases outside gene matches: 6. The CDR3 is made up of 16 amino acids. This chain's CDR3 is CASSLGGTGVNQPQHF. The CDR3 DNA reads TGTGCCAGCAGCTTGGGAGGAACAGGGGTCAATCAGCCCCAGCATTTT.

This clonotype appeared a few times. The genes are TRBV4-3 and TRBJ2-3; D call uncertain. This CDR3 is built from 17 residues. Germline CDR1 and CDR2: LGHNA and YSLEER. Trimming shortened V by 0 bases and J by 8 bases, and 21 bases separated the two germline ends. CDR3 nucleotide sequence: TGCGCCAGCAGCCAAGAACCCTTCATCACCGGGCCCGGTACGCAGTATTTT. Encoded protein: CASSQEPFITGPGTQYF.

This clonotype was recorded many times. This chain uses TRBV5-1 with TRBJ1-2; 8 nucleotides align to TRBD1. J gave up 5 bases and V 0 bases, and 3 bases lay outside the gene matches. The CDR3 extends over 14 amino acids. The germline V gene has CDR1 SGHRS and CDR2 YFSETQ. This CDR3 is CASSLDRGEYGYTF. CDR3 nucleotides: TGCGCCAGCAGCTTGGACAGGGGGGAGTATGGCTACACCTTC.

This clonotype showed up just a few times. This chain connects TRBV7-9 to TRBJ2-1; a weak D match, TRBD2 (5 bases). The germline V and J ends were trimmed by 3 bases and 6 bases, with 12 bases remaining between them. Germline CDR1 reads SEHNR; CDR2 reads FQNEAQ (reference sequence). The CDR3 is made up of 14 amino acids. The CDR3 loop is CASSFGGGFNEQFF. DNA of the CDR3: TGTGCCAGCAGCTTCGGAGGAGGCTTCAATGAGCAGTTCTTC.

CDR3 nucleotides: TGTGCCAGCAGCATTAACCAGGGGGTAGCGTATGAAGCTTTCTTT. It yields the protein CASSINQGVAYEAFF. The J gene is TRBJ1-1, the V gene TRBV5-8; 7 nucleotides align to TRBD1. The germline gives CDR1 SGHTS, CDR2 YDEGEE. J gave up 7 bases and V 4 bases, and 13 bases lay outside the gene matches. The CDR3 is made up of 15 amino acids.

This clonotype has only a few counts. This chain connects TRBV4-2 to TRBJ1-1; D is unresolved. V dropped 0 bases and J dropped 9 bases, with 14 bases sitting between them. Germline V gene data show CDR1 as LGHNA and CDR2 as YNFKEQ. CDR3 length: 14 amino acids. CDR3 sequence: CASSQDEGKGKAFF. The DNA for the CDR3 is TGTGCCAGCAGCCAAGATGAAGGGAAAGGCAAAGCTTTCTTT.

This clonotype was observed a few times. This rearrangement joins TRBV6-5 to TRBJ1-1; 9 bases match TRBD1. The V segment lost 0 bases and the J segment 8 bases; nucleotides outside the gene matches: 4. This CDR3 has 14 residues. CDR1 and CDR2 (germline): MNHEY, SVGAGI. CDR3 loop: CASSYSTGGWEAFF. The CDR3 DNA reads as TGTGCCAGCAGTTACTCCACAGGGGGCTGGGAAGCTTTCTTT.

This clonotype has only a few counts. The chain joins TRBV25-1 to TRBJ2-5; 7 nucleotides align to TRBD2. The CDR3 totals 16 residues. Germline V gene sequence: CDR1 MGHDK, CDR2 SYGVNS. Trimming removed 4 bases from V and 0 bases from J; junction bases left unmatched: 8. CDR3 in amino acids: CASSGGPGGYQETQYF. In DNA, the CDR3 is TGTGCCAGCAGTGGGGGACCCGGGGGGTACCAAGAGACCCAGTACTTC.

This clonotype showed up many times. The rearrangement uses TRBV7-3 and TRBJ1-3; tentatively, D is TRBD1 (6 bases). From germline, CDR1 is SGHTA and CDR2 FQGTGA. Trimming took off 5 bases at V and 2 bases at J, with 7 bases between the two ends. The CDR3 loop spans 13 amino acids. CDR3 in DNA: TGTGCCAGCAGCCGGACAGCTGGAAACACCATATATTTT. It codes for CASSRTAGNTIYF.

V and J are TRBV10-3 and TRBJ2-3; TRBD2 agrees at 14 bases. The trim removed 6 bases at V and 6 bases at J, leaving 5 bases unmatched. This CDR3 is 15 amino acids long. Germline-derived CDR1 and CDR2 are ENHRY and SYGVKD. The CDR3 loop reads CAIRTSGGGSDTQYF. The CDR3 DNA reads as TGTGCCATCAGGACTAGCGGGGGGGGTTCGGATACGCAGTATTTT.

The chain combines TRBV5-1 with TRBJ2-5; the match to TRBD2 covers 8 bases. CDR1 SGHRS and CDR2 YFSETQ come from the germline V gene. The CDR3 length is 14 residues. Losses at the gene ends were 4 bases for V and 3 bases for J; bases not matched to a gene: 5. This CDR3 reads CASSAYGGEETQYF. The CDR3 nucleotides are TGCGCCAGCAGCGCGTACGGGGGGGAAGAGACCCAGTACTTC.

This clonotype was observed a few times. This sequence joins TRBV6-2 or TRBV6-3 and TRBJ1-5; D possibly corresponds to TRBD1 (6 bases). The V gene's germline CDR1 is MNHEY and CDR2 SVGEGT. The CDR3 extends over 16 amino acids. Deletions cut 0 bases from V and 7 bases from J, with 16 bases between. In nucleotides, the CDR3 is TGTGCCAGCAGTTACTCTGGCAGGGGTGGTCGCCAGCCCCAGCATTTT. It yields the protein CASSYSGRGGRQPQHF.

The chain carries TRBV6-6 and TRBJ2-2; TRBD1 matches at 11 bases. Germline V CDR1 and CDR2: MNHNY, SVGAGI (reference sequence). J was trimmed by 4 bases and V by 10 bases; bases with no gene match: 2. The CDR3 consists of 13 residues. The CDR3 here is CANGTGGTGELFF. The CDR3 nucleotides are TGTGCCAACGGGACAGGGGGCACCGGGGAGCTGTTTTTT.

This clonotype occurred many times. The chain combines TRBV7-2 with TRBJ1-2; 8 bases map to TRBD1. The V gene's germline CDR1 is SGHTA and CDR2 FQGNSA. This CDR3 is 14 amino acids long. The V segment lost 7 bases and the J segment 8 bases; nucleotides outside the gene matches: 12. The CDR3 reads CASIPPTGAGGYTF. The CDR3 coding sequence is TGTGCCAGCATCCCCCCGACAGGGGCCGGCGGCTACACCTTC.

This clonotype was seen at least ten times. The rearrangement links TRBV5-1 to TRBJ1-2; D uncertain. The germline CDR1 and CDR2 sequences are SGHRS and YFSETQ. Trimming left V 0 bases short and J 8 bases short, with 11 bases between. The CDR3 sequence is 13 residues long. The CDR3 DNA follows: TGCGCCAGCAGCTTGGCGCGGGAGAGCGGCTACACCTTC. Translated, it gives CASSLARESGYTF.

This chain links TRBV7-2 with TRBJ2-5; TRBD2 is a possible D gene (6 bases). The CDR3 is 15 amino acids. Per the germline V gene, CDR1 is SGHTA and CDR2 is FQGNSA. The V and J ends lost 2 bases and 7 bases respectively, with 17 bases between them. Written as DNA, the CDR3 is TGTGCCAGCAGCTTACCGGGACTTCTGGGGAGGACCCAGTACTTC. Its translation is CASSLPGLLGRTQYF.

The rearrangement uses TRBV12-3 or TRBV12-4 and TRBJ1-5; perhaps TRBD1 as D (6 bases). The V gene lost 9 bases and the J gene lost 7 bases, with 16 bases spanning the gap. CDR3 length equals 13 residues. The DNA of the CDR3 is TGTGCCAGTACAGGGACCTCCGGGCAGCCCCAGCATTTT. Encoded protein: CASTGTSGQPQHF.

There are many counts of this clonotype. The chain employs TRBV20-1 and TRBJ2-7; TRBD1 matches 7 bases. Losses at the gene ends were 6 bases for V and 3 bases for J; bases not matched to a gene: 14. The CDR3 has 15 amino acids. Per germline, CDR1 DFQATT and CDR2 SNEGSKA (reference sequence). In nucleotides, the CDR3 is TGCAGTGCACAGCCGGGACAGCTCCTGCTCTACGAGCAGTACGTC. Its protein is CSAQPGQLLLYEQYV.

This clonotype was seen a few times. V usage is TRBV5-5 and J usage is TRBJ2-4, with a tentative D call TRBD1 (6 bases). The CDR3 covers 16 residues. V lost 5 bases to trimming and J lost 3 bases, with 18 bases between them. Looked up from germline, CDR1 is SGHKS and CDR2 is YYEKEE (reference sequence). The CDR3 nucleotides read TGTGCCAGCAGTATCGAGGGGGATAGAGGCAAAAACATTCAGTACTTC. This sequence encodes CASSIEGDRGKNIQYF.

The chain recombines TRBV20-1 with TRBJ2-7; tentative D call: TRBD1 (6 bases). CDR3 size: 12 residues. Trimming pared 4 bases from V and 3 bases from J, leaving 10 bases between. Looked up from germline, CDR1 is DFQATT and CDR2 is SNEGSKA (reference sequence). The CDR3 region is CSATGTIYEQYF. Here the CDR3 DNA reads TGCAGTGCTACCGGGACAATCTACGAGCAGTACTTC.

The J gene is TRBJ1-1, the V gene TRBV20-1; 8 bases are shared with TRBD1. The J segment lost 0 bases and the V segment lost 1 base, leaving 7 bases of the junction unmatched. There are 16 residues in the CDR3. From germline, CDR1 is DFQATT and CDR2 SNEGSKA (reference sequence). This CDR3 reads CSARGGLTGVNTEAFF. CDR3 bases: TGCAGTGCTAGAGGGGGATTGACAGGGGTGAACACTGAAGCTTTCTTT.

This clonotype came up many times. The rearrangement joins TRBV27 to TRBJ2-2; D is tentatively TRBD1 or TRBD2 (5 bases each). This CDR3 contains 15 residues. Trimming pared 6 bases from V and 4 bases from J, leaving 15 bases between. Germline V lookup: CDR1 MNHEY, CDR2 SMNVEV (reference sequence). The CDR3 coding sequence is TGTGCCAGCAGCATGGGACCTATCCCCACCGGGGAGCTGTTTTTT. It yields the protein CASSMGPIPTGELFF.